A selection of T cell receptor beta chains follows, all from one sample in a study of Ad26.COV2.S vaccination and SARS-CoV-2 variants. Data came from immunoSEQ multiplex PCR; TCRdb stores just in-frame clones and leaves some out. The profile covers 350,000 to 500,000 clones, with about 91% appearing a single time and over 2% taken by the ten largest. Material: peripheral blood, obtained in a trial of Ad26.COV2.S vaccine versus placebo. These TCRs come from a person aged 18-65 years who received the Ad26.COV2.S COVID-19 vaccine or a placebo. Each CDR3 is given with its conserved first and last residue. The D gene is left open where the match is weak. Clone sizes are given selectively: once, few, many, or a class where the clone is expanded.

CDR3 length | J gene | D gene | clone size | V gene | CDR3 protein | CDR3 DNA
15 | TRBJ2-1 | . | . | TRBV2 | CASSLDRGGYNEQFF | TGTGCCAGCAGTTTGGACAGAGGAGGGTACAATGAGCAGTTCTTC
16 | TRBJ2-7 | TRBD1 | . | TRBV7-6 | CASSPGTASLGASGYF | TGTGCCAGCAGCCCTGGGACAGCCTCATTAGGGGCCAGCGGGTACTTC
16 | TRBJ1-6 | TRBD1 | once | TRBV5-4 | CASRDRSSGYNSPLHF | TGTGCCTCCCGGGACAGATCGAGTGGGTATAATTCACCCCTCCACTTT
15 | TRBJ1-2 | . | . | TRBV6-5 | CASRGQQGSGYGYTF | TGTGCCAGCAGGGGCCAACAGGGCTCAGGCTATGGCTACACCTTC
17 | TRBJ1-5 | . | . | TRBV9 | CASSVGDRAHPNQPQHF | TGTGCCAGCAGCGTAGGAGACCGGGCTCACCCTAATCAGCCCCAGCATTTT
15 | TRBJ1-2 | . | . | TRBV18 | CASSSNRDYGNGYTF | TGTGCCAGCTCATCTAACCGGGACTACGGAAATGGCTACACCTTC
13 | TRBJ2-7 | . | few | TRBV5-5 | CASSLPLIGEQYF | TGTGCCAGCAGCCTACCCTTGATTGGGGAGCAGTACTTC
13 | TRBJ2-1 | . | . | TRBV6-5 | CASRWTNYGEQFF | TGTGCCAGCAGATGGACTAACTACGGTGAGCAGTTCTTC
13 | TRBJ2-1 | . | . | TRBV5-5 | CASSLGPPMVQFF | TGTGCCAGCAGCTTGGGGCCCCCGATGGTGCAGTTCTTC
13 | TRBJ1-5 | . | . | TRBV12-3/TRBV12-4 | CASCQAINQPQHF | TGTGCCAGCTGCCAAGCTATCAATCAGCCCCAGCATTTT
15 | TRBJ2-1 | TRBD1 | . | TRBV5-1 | CASSLTGQGYNEQFF | TGCGCCAGCAGCTTGACGGGACAGGGTTACAATGAGCAGTTCTTC
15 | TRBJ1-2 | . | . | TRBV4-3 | CASSHGIPNSYGYTF | TGCGCCAGCAGCCACGGGATTCCGAACAGCTATGGCTACACCTTC
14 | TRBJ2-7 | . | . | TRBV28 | CASSIIPGLDEQYF | TGTGCCAGCAGCATCATACCGGGACTTGACGAGCAGTACTTC
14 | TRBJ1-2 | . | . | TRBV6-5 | CASSLTSDRNGYTF | TGTGCCAGCAGTCTTACCTCCGACCGGAATGGCTACACCTTC
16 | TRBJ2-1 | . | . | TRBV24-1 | CATSERGGRSYNEQFF | TGTGCCACCAGTGAACGTGGGGGGCGTTCCTACAATGAGCAGTTCTTC
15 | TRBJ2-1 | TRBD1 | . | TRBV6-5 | CASSYGGTGSNEQFF | TGTGCCAGCAGTTACGGGGGGACAGGGTCCAATGAGCAGTTCTTC
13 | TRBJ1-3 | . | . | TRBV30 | CAWIGSPFDTIYF | TGTGCCTGGATCGGGTCCCCATTTGACACCATATATTTT
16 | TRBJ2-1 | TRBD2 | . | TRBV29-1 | CSVLGTSGSVDNEQFF | TGCAGCGTGCTAGGGACTAGCGGGAGTGTCGACAATGAGCAGTTCTTC
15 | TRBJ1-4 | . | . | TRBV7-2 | CASSLRFQNNEKLFF | TGTGCCAGCAGCTTACGTTTTCAGAATAATGAAAAACTGTTTTTT
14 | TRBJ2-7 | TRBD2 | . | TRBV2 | CASSGRTRGHEQYF | TGTGCCAGCAGCGGACGGACTAGAGGCCACGAGCAGTACTTC
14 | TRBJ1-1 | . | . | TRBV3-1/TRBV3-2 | CASSQPGLNTEAFF | TGTGCCAGCAGCCAACCAGGGTTGAACACTGAAGCTTTCTTT
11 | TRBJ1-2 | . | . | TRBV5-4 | CASSLVGTYTF | TGTGCCAGCAGCTTGGTAGGGACCTACACCTTC
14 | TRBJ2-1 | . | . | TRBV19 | CASSLGQTFNEQFF | TGTGCCAGTAGTCTCGGACAGACCTTCAATGAGCAGTTCTTC
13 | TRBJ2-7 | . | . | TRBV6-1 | CASSESWTVEQYF | TGTGCCAGCAGTGAAAGTTGGACAGTCGAGCAGTACTTC
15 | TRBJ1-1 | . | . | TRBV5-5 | CASSFRVTGNTEAFF | TGTGCCAGCAGCTTCAGGGTCACTGGGAACACTGAAGCTTTCTTT
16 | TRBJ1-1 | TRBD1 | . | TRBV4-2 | CASSPGTGGANTEAFF | TGTGCCAGCAGCCCCGGGACAGGGGGCGCGAACACTGAAGCTTTCTTT
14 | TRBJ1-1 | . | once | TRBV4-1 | CASSLDYADTEAFF | TGCGCCAGCAGCCTGGACTACGCCGATACTGAAGCTTTCTTT
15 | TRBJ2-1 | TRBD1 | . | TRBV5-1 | CASSRLEGADHEQFF | TGCGCCAGCAGCCGTTTAGAGGGGGCCGACCATGAGCAGTTCTTC
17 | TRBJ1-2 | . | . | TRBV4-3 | CASSQDWGSISNYGYTF | TGCGCCAGCAGCCAAGATTGGGGGTCGATCTCTAACTATGGCTACACCTTC
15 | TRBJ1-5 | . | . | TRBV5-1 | CASSSGKGGNQPQHF | TGCGCCAGCAGCTCGGGTAAGGGGGGCAATCAGCCCCAGCATTTT
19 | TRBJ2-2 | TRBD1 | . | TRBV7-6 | CASSSTLPEGQGESGELFF | TGTGCCAGCAGCTCAACCCTCCCGGAGGGACAGGGGGAAAGCGGGGAGCTGTTTTTT
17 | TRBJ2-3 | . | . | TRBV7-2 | CASSPGVVWSNTDTQYF | TGTGCCAGCAGCCCCGGAGTGGTTTGGAGCAACACAGATACGCAGTATTTT
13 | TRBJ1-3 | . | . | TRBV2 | CATTGISGNTIYF | TGTGCCACCACCGGGATCTCTGGAAACACCATATATTTT
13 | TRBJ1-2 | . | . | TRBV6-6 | CASSPGRGYGYTF | TGTGCCAGCAGTCCAGGGAGGGGGTATGGCTACACCTTC
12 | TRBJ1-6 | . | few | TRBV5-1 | CASSLTGSPLHF | TGCGCCAGCAGCTTGACTGGGTCACCCCTCCACTTT
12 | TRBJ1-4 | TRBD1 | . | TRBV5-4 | CASSDPGQKLFF | TGTGCCAGCAGCGATCCGGGACAGAAACTGTTTTTT
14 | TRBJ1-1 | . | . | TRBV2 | CASRSYGGNTEAFF | TGTGCCAGCAGGAGCTATGGGGGGAACACTGAAGCTTTCTTT
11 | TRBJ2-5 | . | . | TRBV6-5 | CASSYYETQYF | TGTGCCAGCAGTTACTACGAGACCCAGTACTTC
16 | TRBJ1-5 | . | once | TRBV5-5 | CASSLSPGEGNQPQHF | TGTGCCAGCAGCTTGTCCCCCGGAGAGGGCAATCAGCCCCAGCATTTT
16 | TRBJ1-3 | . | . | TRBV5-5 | CASSLGLYTSGNTIYF | TGTGCCAGCAGCTTGGGGTTATACACCTCTGGAAACACCATATATTTT